The source of this TCR beta chain is a study of cytomegalovirus exposure and HLA in healthy donors. This clone was observed once. What it binds is unknown. Trimming took 4 bases from V and 7 from J; bases not matched to a gene: 8. Germline CDR1 and CDR2: MDHEN and SYDVKM. CDR3 size: 14 residues. The data were produced by immunoSEQ multiplex PCR, yet TCRdb's version contains in-frame clones alone and is incomplete. The repertoire holds 60,000 to 65,000 clones, with over 85% as singletons. Overall study findings and caveats: Researchers counted 164 TCR beta chains as cytomegalovirus-associated.

This receptor was taken from a woman between 18 and 30 years old in good health and CMV-seropositive. The chain combines TRBV28 with TRBJ2-7, with 9 nucleotides matching TRBD2. Material: PBMCs. CDR3 coding DNA: TGTGCCAGCAGTTCGGGCGGGAGGGCAGAAGAGCAGTACTTC. It is translated as CASSSGGRAEEQYF.